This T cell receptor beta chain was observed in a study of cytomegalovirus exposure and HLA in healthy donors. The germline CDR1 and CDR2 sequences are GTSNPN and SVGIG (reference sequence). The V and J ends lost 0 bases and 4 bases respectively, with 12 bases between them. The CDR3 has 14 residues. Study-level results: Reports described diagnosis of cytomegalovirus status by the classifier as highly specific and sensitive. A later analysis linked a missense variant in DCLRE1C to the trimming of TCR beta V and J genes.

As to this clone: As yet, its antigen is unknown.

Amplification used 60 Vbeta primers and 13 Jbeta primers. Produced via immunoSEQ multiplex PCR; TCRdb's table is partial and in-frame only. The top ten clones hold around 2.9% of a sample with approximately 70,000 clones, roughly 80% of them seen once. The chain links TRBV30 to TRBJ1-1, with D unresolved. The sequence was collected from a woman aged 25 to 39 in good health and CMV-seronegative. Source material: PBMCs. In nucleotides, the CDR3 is TGTGCCTGGAGTGTACCGGGGTCGCGCACTGAAGCTTTCTTT. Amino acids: CAWSVPGSRTEAFF.